This section outlines one TCR beta chain sequence together with its context. Its antigen is not identified. These data come from a study of T cell responses to AZD1222 COVID-19 vaccine. Study-level results: Close to half of all spike-specific TCRs reportedly target regions of the variants that are unmutated. There were mostly white British donors and more females than males, and clonal diversity was possibly underestimated. Just five to seven people given AZD1222 tested seropositive at baseline.

The data were produced by immunoSEQ multiplex PCR, yet TCRdb's version contains in-frame clones alone and is incomplete. This sample carries roughly 200,000 clones, 80% to 95% of them seen once, and the ten largest clones take 0.95% to 1.3%. The V gene lost 2 bases and the J gene lost 3 bases, with 5 bases spanning the gap. CDR3 length: 12 amino acids. CDR1 is SGHKS and CDR2 is YYEKEE in the germline V gene (reference sequence). The TCR comes from an adult who received the MenACWY meningococcal vaccine as a control. J is TRBJ2-5 and V is TRBV5-5, with unresolved D. The starting material was peripheral blood, obtained 28 days after the second dose of the MenACWY control vaccine. CDR3 protein: CASSFVEETQYF. The CDR3 DNA follows: TGTGCCAGCAGCTTCGTCGAAGAGACCCAGTACTTC.